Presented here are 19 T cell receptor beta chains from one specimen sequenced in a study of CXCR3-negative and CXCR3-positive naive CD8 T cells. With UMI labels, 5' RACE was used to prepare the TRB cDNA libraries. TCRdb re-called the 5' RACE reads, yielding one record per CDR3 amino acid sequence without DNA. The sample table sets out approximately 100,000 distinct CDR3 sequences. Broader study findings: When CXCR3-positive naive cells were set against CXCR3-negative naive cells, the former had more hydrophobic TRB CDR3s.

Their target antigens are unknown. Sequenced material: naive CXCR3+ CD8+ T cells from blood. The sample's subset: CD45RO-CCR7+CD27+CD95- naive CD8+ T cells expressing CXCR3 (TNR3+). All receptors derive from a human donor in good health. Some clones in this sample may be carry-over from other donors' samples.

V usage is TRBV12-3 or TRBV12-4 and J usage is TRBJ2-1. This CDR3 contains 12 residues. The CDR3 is CASSQIRNEQFF.

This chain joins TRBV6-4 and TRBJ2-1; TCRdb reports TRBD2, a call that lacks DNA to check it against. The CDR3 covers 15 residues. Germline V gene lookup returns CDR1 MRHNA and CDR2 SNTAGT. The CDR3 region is CASSATSGGNNEQFF.

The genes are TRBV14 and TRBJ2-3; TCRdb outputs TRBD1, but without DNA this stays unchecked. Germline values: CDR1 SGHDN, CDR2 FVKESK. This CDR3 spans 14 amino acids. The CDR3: CASSQVQGADTQYF.

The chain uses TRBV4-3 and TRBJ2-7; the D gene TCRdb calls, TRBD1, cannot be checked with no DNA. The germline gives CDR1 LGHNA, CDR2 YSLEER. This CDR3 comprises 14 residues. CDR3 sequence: CASSQVSGGNEQYF.

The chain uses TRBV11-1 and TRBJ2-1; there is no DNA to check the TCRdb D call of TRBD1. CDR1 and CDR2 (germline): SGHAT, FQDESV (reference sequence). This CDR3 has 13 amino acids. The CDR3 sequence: CASSPRGTQEQFF.

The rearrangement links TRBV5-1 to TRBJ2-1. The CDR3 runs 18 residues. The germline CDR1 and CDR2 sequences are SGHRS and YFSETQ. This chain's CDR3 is CASSLAVARRVKYNEQFF.

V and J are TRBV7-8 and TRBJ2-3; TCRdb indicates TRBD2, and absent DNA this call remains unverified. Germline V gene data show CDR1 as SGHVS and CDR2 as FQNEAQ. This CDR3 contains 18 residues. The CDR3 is CASSFHRSTPIDYRAQYF.

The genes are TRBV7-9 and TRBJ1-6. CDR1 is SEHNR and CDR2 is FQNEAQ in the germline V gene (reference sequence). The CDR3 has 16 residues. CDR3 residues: CASSYVGTWEDSPLHF.

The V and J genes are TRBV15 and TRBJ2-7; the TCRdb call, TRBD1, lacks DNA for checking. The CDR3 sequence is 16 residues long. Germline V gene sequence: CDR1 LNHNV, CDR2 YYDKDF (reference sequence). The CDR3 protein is CATSRNRDTSSYEQYF.

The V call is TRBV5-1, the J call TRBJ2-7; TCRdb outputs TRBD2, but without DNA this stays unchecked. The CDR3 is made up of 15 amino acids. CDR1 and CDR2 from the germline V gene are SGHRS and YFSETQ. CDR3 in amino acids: CASSSELAVSYEQYF.

The CDR3 loop is CASSQDGGTSGSDEQFF. The J gene is TRBJ2-1, the V gene TRBV4-2; the D gene TCRdb calls, TRBD2, cannot be checked with no DNA. CDR1 is LGHNA and CDR2 is YNFKEQ in the germline V gene. This CDR3 is built from 17 residues.

CDR3 region: CASSQSGRGSYEQYF. The V gene is TRBV23-1, the J gene TRBJ2-7; TCRdb reports TRBD1, a call that lacks DNA to check it against. TRBV23-1 is classed as an ORF, of uncertain function. The CDR3 has 15 amino acids.

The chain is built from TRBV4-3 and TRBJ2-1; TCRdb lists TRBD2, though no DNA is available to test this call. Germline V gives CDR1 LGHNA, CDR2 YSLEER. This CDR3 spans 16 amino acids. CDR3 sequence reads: CASSFVAGDLYNEQFF.

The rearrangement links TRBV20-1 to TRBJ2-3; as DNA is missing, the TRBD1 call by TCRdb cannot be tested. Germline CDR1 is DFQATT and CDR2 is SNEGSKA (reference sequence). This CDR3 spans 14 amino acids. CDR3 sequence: CSARDGRVTDTQYF.

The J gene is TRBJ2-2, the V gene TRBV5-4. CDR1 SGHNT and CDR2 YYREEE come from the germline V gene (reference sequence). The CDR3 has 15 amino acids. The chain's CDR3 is CASSFSGLVTGELFF.

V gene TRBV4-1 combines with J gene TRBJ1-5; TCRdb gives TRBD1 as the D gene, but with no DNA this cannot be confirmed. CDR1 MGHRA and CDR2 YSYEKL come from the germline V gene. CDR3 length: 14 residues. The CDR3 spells CASSHMDRAQPQHF.

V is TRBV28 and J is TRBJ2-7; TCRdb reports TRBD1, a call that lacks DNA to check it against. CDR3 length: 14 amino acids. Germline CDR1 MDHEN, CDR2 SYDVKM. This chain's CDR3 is CASSPGQGDYEQYF.

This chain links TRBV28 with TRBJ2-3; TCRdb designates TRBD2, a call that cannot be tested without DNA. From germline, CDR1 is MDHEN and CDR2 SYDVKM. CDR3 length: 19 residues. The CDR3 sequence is CASSLDMLSLAGGADTQYF.

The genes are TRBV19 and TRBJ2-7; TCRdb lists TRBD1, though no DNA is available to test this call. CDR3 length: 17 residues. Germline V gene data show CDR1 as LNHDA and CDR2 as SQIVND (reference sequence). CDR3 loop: CASSPVSTGYSSYEQYF.